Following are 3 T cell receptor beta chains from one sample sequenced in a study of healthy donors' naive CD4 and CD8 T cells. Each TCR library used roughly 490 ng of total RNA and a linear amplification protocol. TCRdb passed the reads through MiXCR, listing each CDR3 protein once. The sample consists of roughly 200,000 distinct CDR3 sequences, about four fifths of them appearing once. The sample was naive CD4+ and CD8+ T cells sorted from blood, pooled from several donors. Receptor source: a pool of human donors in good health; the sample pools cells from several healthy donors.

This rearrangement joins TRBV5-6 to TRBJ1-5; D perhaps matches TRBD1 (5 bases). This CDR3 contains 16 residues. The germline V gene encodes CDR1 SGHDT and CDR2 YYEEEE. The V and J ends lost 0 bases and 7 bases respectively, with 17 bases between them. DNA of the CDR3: TGTGCCAGCAGCTTGGGGACAAGGACGATTGGCCAGCCCCAGCATTTT. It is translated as CASSLGTRTIGQPQHF.

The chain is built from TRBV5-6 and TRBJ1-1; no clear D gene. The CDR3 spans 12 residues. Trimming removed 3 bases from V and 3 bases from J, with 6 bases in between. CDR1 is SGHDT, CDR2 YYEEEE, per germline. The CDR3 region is CASSWGYTEAFF. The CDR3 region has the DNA TGTGCCAGCAGCTGGGGATACACTGAAGCTTTCTTT.

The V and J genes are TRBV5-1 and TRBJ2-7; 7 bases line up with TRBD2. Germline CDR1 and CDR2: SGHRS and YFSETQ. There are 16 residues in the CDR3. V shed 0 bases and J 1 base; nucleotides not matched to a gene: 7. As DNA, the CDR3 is TGCGCCAGCAGCTTGGCCGGTCCAGCGGGATCCTACGAGCAGTACTTC. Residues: CASSLAGPAGSYEQYF. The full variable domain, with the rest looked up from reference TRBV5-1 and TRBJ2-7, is KAGVTQTPRYLIKTRGQQVTLSCSPISGHRSVSWYQQTPGQGLQFLFEYFSETQRNKGNFPGRFSGRQFSNSRSEMNVSTLELGDSALYLCASSLAGPAGSYEQYFGPGTRLTVT.